The 9 T cell receptor beta chains in this list originate from one sample, sequenced in a study of blood T cell repertoires in COVID-19. Using immunoSEQ multiplex PCR, the repertoire was profiled, and TCRdb retains in-frame clones only, with some absent. The table records more than 150,000 clones, under 85% of them present only once. Sequenced sample: peripheral blood. These receptors were taken from a man between 65 and 79 years old who had recovered from COVID-19.

This clone was observed once. V and J are TRBV2 and TRBJ2-5; D is possibly TRBD1 (5 bases). Trimming removed 3 bases from V and 2 bases from J, with 22 bases in between. The CDR3 is made up of 18 amino acids. CDR1 is SNHLY and CDR2 is FYNNEI in the germline V gene. As DNA, the CDR3 is TGTGCCAGCAGTGATAGGGGTTTAGGTAGCTCCAAGCAAGAGACCCAGTACTTC. Amino acids: CASSDRGLGSSKQETQYF.

V is TRBV4-1 and J is TRBJ2-7, with 11 nucleotides matching TRBD2. J gave up 4 bases and V 4 bases, and 6 bases lay outside the gene matches. The CDR3 loop spans 15 amino acids. CDR1 is MGHRA and CDR2 is YSYEKL in the germline V gene. CDR3 nucleotides: TGCGCCAGCAGCCGTATAACTAGCGGGAGTTACGAGCAGTACTTC. Translating it yields CASSRITSGSYEQYF.

Here the CDR3 reads CASTERLVYNEQFF. The DNA of the CDR3 is TGTGCCAGCACCGAGCGATTAGTCTACAATGAGCAGTTCTTC. The V and J genes are TRBV2 and TRBJ2-1; D ambiguous. In germline, CDR1 is SNHLY, CDR2 FYNNEI. V was pared by 7 bases and J by 3 bases, with 13 bases between. This CDR3 contains 14 residues.

This chain joins TRBV4-3 and TRBJ2-3; D may be TRBD2 (5 bases). Germline CDR1 and CDR2: LGHNA and YSLEER. V was trimmed by 3 bases and J by 3 bases, leaving 10 bases between them. The CDR3 is 14 residues long. The CDR3 region is CASSQEDLTDTQYF. The CDR3 DNA is TGCGCCAGCAGCCAGGAGGACTTGACAGATACGCAGTATTTT.

This chain links TRBV11-2 with TRBJ1-4, with 7 positions matching TRBD1. This CDR3 spans 16 amino acids. J was trimmed by 6 bases and V by 5 bases; bases with no gene match: 12. CDR1 is SGHAT and CDR2 is FQNNGV in the germline V gene. The chain's CDR3 is CASSPSGGTVDEKLFF. CDR3 nucleotide sequence: TGTGCCAGCAGCCCAAGCGGCGGGACAGTGGATGAAAAACTGTTTTTT.

This chain connects TRBV7-2 to TRBJ2-3; weak D call: TRBD2 (5 bases). The CDR3 loop spans 15 amino acids. From germline, CDR1 is SGHTA and CDR2 FQGNSA. With 2 bases removed from V and 6 bases from J, the gap between germline ends came to 15 bases. The CDR3 region is CASSLWASLTDTQYF. CDR3 DNA: TGTGCCAGCAGCTTATGGGCTAGCTTAACCGATACGCAGTATTTT.

This clone was seen just once. This chain links TRBV2 with TRBJ1-1; 7 bases are shared with TRBD1. This CDR3 has 13 residues. The V gene end was trimmed by 6 bases and the J gene end by 9 bases; junction bases not matched to a gene: 10. Germline V CDR1 and CDR2: SNHLY, FYNNEI. The CDR3: CASSPRTGGKAFF. The CDR3 DNA reads as TGTGCCAGCAGCCCCCGGACAGGCGGGAAAGCTTTCTTT.

V usage is TRBV6-2 or TRBV6-3 and J usage is TRBJ2-1; D gene ambiguous. Trimming removed 2 bases at V and 6 bases at J, with 11 bases between. Germline V CDR1 and CDR2: MNHEY, SVGEGT. The CDR3 spans 14 residues. CDR3 sequence reads: CASSYGQVRNEQFF. DNA for the CDR3: TGTGCCAGCAGTTACGGGCAGGTCCGCAATGAGCAGTTCTTC.

This clone was detected once. The gene calls are TRBV9 and TRBJ2-2; TRBD1 aligns across 9 bases. The length of the CDR3 is 15 residues. The junction had 7 bases not matched to a gene; V was cut back by 3 bases and J by 7 bases. Germline V gives CDR1 SGDLS, CDR2 YYNGEE. The CDR3 loop is CASSAGTGFDGELFF. The CDR3 coding sequence is TGTGCCAGCAGCGCCGGGACAGGGTTTGACGGGGAGCTGTTTTTT.